This T cell receptor beta chain was recorded in a study of blood T cell repertoires in COVID-19. Study information: COVID-19 samples, acute and convalescent, were from the United States, Italy and Spain.

V trimming: 1 base; J trimming: 7 bases; junction bases outside the gene matches: 7. This CDR3 has 16 residues. Germline V gene sequence: CDR1 LGHDT, CDR2 YNNKEL (reference sequence). Source study methods: Reference gene primer amplification gave nucleated cell count estimates. TCRdb's table, derived via immunoSEQ multiplex PCR, lists solely in-frame clones and lacks some. V and J calls plus clone size are reproduced from that table; the DNA served to infer D and trimming. Seen here are about 200,000 clones, 70% to 90% observed once, and the top ten hold 4% to 5.5%. The rearrangement uses TRBV3-1 (or the pseudogene TRBV3-2) and TRBJ2-2; 9 nucleotides match TRBD2. The sequence was collected from a human donor in a cohort sampled during active COVID-19. The specimen was peripheral blood. CDR3 sequence: CASSQGGGAFVGELFF. In DNA form, the CDR3 reads TGTGCCAGCAGCCAAGGCGGGGGGGCGTTCGTCGGGGAGCTGTTTTTT.